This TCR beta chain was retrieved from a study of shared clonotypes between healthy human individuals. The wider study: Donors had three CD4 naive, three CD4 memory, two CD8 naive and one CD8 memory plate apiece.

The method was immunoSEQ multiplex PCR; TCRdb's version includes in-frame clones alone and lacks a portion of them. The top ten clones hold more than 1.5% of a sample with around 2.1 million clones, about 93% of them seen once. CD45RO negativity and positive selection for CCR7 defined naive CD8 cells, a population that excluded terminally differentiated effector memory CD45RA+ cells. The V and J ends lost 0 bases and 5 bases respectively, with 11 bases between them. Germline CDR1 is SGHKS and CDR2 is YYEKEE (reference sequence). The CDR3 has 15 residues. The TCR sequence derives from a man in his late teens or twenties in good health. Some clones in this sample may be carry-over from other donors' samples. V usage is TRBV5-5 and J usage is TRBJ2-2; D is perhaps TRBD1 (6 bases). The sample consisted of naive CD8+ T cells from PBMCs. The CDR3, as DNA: TGTGCCAGCAGCTTGGCCAGGGGTGAGACCGGGGAGCTGTTTTTT. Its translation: CASSLARGETGELFF.